This T cell receptor (beta chain) is from a study of blood T cell repertoires in COVID-19. Sequencing used immunoSEQ multiplex PCR; TCRdb keeps in-frame clones, though not all of them. Here the sample spans almost 65,000 clones, 85% to 90% being singletons. This CDR3 comprises 16 residues. V shed 3 bases and J shed 4 bases, with 19 bases lying between them. Per the germline V gene, CDR1 is ENHRY and CDR2 is SYGVKD. This chain links TRBV10-3 with TRBJ2-7; D possibly corresponds to TRBD1 (5 bases). The sequenced sample consisted of PBMCs or T cells enriched from blood (not recorded which). The source of this sequence is a middle-aged woman who had recovered from COVID-19. The chain's CDR3 is CAISEGSGPPPYEQYF. The CDR3 nucleotides are TGTGCCATCAGTGAAGGGTCAGGGCCACCTCCGTACGAGCAGTACTTC.